A single TCR beta chain is shown here with its context. The antigen is not known. Produced via immunoSEQ multiplex PCR; TCRdb's table is partial and in-frame only. The table includes 1,500,000 or so clones, roughly 98.5% detected once. The sample originates from a study of shared clonotypes between healthy human individuals. Overall study findings and caveats: A handful of donors showed sharing of about 4.7% of naive CD4 clonotypes.

Material for sequencing was naive CD4+ T cells sorted from blood. Subset described: CD45RA+ positively selected. This clonotype was obtained from a man under 40 in good health.

The CDR3 spells CASSLAGFGTGELFF. CDR3 DNA: TGCGCCAGCAGCTTGGCAGGGTTCGGCACCGGGGAGCTGTTTTTT. The chain links TRBV5-1 to TRBJ2-2; D may be TRBD1 (5 bases). The CDR3 totals 15 residues. Between the trimmed V and J ends, which lost 0 bases and 4 bases, there was a span of 10 bases. The germline gives CDR1 SGHRS, CDR2 YFSETQ.